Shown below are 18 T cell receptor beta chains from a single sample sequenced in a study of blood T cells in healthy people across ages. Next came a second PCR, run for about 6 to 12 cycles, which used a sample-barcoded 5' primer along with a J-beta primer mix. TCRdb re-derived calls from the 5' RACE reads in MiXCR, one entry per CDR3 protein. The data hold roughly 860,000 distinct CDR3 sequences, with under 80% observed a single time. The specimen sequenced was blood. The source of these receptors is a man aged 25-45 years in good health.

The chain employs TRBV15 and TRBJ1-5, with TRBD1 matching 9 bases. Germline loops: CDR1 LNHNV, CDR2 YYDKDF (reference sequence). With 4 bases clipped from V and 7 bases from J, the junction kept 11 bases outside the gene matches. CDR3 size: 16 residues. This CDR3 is CATSIPGQGITQPQHF. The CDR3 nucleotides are TGTGCCACCAGCATACCCGGACAGGGGATTACCCAGCCCCAGCATTTT.

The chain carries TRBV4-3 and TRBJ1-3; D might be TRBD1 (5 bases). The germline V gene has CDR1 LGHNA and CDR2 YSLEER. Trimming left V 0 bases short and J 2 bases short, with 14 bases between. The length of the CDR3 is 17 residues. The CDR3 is CASSQDTARAAGNTIYF. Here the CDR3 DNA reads TGCGCCAGCAGCCAAGATACAGCCAGGGCGGCTGGAAACACCATATATTTT.

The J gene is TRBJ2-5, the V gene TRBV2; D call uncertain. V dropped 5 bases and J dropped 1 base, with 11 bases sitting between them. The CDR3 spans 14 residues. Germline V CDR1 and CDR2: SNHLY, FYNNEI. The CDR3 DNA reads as TGTGCCAGCAGTAAACGGGCTGGCCAAGAGACCCAGTACTTC. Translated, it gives CASSKRAGQETQYF. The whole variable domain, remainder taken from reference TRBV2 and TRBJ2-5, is EPEVTQTPSHQVTQMGQEVILRCVPISNHLYFYWYRQILGQKVEFLVSFYNNEISEKSEIFDDQFSVERPDGSNFTLKIRSTKLEDSAMYFCASSKRAGQETQYFGPGTRLLVL.

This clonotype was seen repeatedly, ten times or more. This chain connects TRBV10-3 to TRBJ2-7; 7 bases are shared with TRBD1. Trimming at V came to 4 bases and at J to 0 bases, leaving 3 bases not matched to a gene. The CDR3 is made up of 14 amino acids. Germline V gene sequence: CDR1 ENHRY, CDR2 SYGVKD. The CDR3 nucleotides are TGTGCCATCAGTGGCGACAGGGCCTCCTACGAGCAGTACTTC. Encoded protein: CAISGDRASYEQYF.

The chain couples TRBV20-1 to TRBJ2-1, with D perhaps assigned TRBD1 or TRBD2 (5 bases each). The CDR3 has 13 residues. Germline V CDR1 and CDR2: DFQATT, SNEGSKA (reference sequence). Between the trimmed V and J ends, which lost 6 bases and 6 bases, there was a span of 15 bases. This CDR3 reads CSAQGRWGNEQFF. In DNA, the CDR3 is TGCAGTGCGCAGGGACGGTGGGGCAATGAGCAGTTCTTC.

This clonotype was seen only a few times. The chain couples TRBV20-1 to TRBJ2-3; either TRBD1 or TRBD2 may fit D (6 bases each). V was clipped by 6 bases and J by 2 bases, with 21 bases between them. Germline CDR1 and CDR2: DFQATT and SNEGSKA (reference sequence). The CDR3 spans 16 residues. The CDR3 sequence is CSARGFGGLVTDTQYF. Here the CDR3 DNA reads TGCAGTGCGAGGGGGTTTGGGGGGCTCGTCACAGATACGCAGTATTTT.

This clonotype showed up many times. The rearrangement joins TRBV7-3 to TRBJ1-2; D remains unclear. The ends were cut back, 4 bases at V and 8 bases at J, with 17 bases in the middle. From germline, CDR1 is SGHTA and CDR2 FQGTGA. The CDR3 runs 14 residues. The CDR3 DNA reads TGTGCCAGCAGCTCTTTGAGCGAGGGCCAGGGCTACACCTTC. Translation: CASSSLSEGQGYTF.

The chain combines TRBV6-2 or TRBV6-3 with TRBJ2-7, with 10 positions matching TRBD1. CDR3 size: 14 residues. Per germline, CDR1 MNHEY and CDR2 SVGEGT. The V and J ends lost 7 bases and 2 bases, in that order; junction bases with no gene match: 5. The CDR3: CASIWDRGTYEQYF. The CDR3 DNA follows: TGTGCCAGCATTTGGGACAGGGGAACCTACGAGCAGTACTTC.

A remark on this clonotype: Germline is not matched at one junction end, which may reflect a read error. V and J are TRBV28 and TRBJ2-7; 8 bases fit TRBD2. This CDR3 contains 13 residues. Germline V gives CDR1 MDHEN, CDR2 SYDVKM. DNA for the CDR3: TGTGCCAGCAGTCCGCCGGGGGGGCAGTCTAGGTTCTTC. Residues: CASSPPGGQSRFF.

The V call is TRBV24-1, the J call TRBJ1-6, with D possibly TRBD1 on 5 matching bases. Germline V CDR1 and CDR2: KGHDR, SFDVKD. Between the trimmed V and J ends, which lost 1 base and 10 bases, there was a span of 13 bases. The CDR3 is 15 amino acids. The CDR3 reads CATSDFVGGRSPLHF. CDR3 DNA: TGTGCCACCAGTGATTTTGTGGGGGGTCGATCACCCCTCCACTTT.

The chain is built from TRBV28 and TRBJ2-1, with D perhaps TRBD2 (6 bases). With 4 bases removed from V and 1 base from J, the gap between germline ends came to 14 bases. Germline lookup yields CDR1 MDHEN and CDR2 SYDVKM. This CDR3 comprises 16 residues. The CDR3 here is CASSSPGEASYNEQFF. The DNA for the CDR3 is TGTGCCAGCAGTTCCCCCGGGGAGGCTTCCTACAATGAGCAGTTCTTC.

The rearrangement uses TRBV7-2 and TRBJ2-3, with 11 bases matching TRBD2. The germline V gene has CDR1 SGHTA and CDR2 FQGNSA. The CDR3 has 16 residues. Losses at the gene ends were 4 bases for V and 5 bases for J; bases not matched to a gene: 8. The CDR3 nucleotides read TGTGCCAGCAGCTCCCTAGCGGGGGGCTGGAGAGATACGCAGTATTTT. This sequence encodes CASSSLAGGWRDTQYF. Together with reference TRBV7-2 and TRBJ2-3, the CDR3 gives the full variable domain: GAGVSQSPSNKVTEKGKDVELRCDPISGHTALYWYRQSLGQGLEFLIYFQGNSAPDKSGLPSDRFSAERTGGSVSTLTIQRTQQEDSAVYLCASSSLAGGWRDTQYFGPGTRLTVL.

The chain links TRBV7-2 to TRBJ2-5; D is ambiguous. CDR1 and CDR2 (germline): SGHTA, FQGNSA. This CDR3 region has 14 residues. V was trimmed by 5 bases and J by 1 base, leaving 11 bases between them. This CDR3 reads CASSPRAAQETQYF. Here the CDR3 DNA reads TGTGCCAGCAGCCCACGGGCAGCCCAAGAGACCCAGTACTTC. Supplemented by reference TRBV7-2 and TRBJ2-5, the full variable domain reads GAGVSQSPSNKVTEKGKDVELRCDPISGHTALYWYRQSLGQGLEFLIYFQGNSAPDKSGLPSDRFSAERTGGSVSTLTIQRTQQEDSAVYLCASSPRAAQETQYFGPGTRLLVL.

CDR3 protein: CASGPGQGNQPQHF. The CDR3 region has the DNA TGTGCCAGCGGCCCGGGACAGGGGAATCAGCCCCAGCATTTT. The chain uses TRBV7-2 and TRBJ1-5; 10 bases are shared with TRBD1. The CDR3 length is 14 residues. In germline, CDR1 is SGHTA, CDR2 FQGNSA. V gave up 8 bases and J gave up 4 bases; unmatched junction bases: 5. Drawing the rest from reference TRBV7-2 and TRBJ1-5, the complete variable domain is GAGVSQSPSNKVTEKGKDVELRCDPISGHTALYWYRQSLGQGLEFLIYFQGNSAPDKSGLPSDRFSAERTGGSVSTLTIQRTQQEDSAVYLCASGPGQGNQPQHFGDGTRLSIL.

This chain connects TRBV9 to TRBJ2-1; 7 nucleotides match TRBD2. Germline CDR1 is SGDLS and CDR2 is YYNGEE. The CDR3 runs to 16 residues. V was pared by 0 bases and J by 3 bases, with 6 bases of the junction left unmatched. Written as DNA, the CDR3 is TGTGCCAGCAGCGTAGCCCTGGGCGGGGGCTACAATGAGCAGTTCTTC. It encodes CASSVALGGGYNEQFF.

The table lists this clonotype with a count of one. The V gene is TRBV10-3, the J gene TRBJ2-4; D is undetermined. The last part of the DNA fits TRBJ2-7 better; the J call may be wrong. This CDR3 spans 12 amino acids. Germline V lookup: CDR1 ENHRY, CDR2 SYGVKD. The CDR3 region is CAISAVSNEQYF. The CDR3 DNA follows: TGTGCCATCAGTGCGGTTTCCAACGAGCAGTACTTC.

CDR3 bases: TGTGCCAGCAGGGGGGACCGTGGAGATACGCAGTATTTT. Translation: CASRGDRGDTQYF. This rearrangement joins TRBV6-1 to TRBJ2-3; tentatively, D is TRBD1 or TRBD2 (5 bases each). This CDR3 region has 13 residues. V was shortened by 6 bases and J by 5 bases, with 12 bases between the two germline ends. Germline loops: CDR1 MNHNS, CDR2 SASEGT.

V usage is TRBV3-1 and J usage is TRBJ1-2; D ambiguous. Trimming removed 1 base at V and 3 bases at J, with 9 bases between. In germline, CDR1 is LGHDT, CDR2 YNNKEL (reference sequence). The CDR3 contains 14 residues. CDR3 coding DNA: TGTGCCAGCAGCCAAGGGGGTACGGACTATGGCTACACCTTC. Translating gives CASSQGGTDYGYTF.